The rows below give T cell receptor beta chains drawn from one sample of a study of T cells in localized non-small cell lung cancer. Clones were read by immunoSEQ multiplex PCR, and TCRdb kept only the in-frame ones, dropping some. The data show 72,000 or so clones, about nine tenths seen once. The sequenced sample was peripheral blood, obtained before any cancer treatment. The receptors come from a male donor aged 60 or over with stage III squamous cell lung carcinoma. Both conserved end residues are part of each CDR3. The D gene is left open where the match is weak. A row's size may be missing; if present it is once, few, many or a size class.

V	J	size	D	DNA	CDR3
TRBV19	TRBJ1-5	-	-	TGTGCCACCCGACCCGGGACAAGAAATAGCAATCAGCCCCAGCATTTT	CATRPGTRNSNQPQHF
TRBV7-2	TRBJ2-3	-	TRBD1	TGTGCCAGCAGCCCCCGGGGACAGGGAGGGAGGACAGATACGCAGTATTTT	CASSPRGQGGRTDTQYF
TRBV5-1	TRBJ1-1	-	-	TGCGCCAGCAGCTTGTCACGGGACTTGAACACTGAAGCTTTCTTT	CASSLSRDLNTEAFF
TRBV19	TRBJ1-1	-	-	TGTGCCAGTAGTATTCGGGGCATGAACACTGAAGCTTTCTTT	CASSIRGMNTEAFF
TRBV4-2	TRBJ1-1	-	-	TGTGCCAGCAGCCAAGCCGGGGAGGCCACTGAAGCTTTCTTT	CASSQAGEATEAFF
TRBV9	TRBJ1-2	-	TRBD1	TGTGCCAGCAGCGTAGGACAGGGGGCGCAGAATGGCTACACCTTC	CASSVGQGAQNGYTF
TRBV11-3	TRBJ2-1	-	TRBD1	TGTGCCAGCAGCTCACGACAGGGGCACAATGAGCAGTTCTTC	CASSSRQGHNEQFF
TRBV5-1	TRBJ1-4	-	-	TGCGCCAGCTCCACTAGGGGTGACAGGGAAAAACTGTTTTTT	CASSTRGDREKLFF
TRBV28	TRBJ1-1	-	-	TGTGCCAGCAGTTTGGGTAGCGAAGCTTTCTTT	CASSLGSEAFF
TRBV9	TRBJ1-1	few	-	TGTGCCAGCAGCGTAGACCTGGGGGATGAAGCTTTCTTT	CASSVDLGDEAFF
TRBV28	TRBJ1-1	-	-	TGTGCCAGCAGCGCGGTCCTCAACACTGAAGCTTTCTTT	CASSAVLNTEAFF
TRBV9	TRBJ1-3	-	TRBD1	TGTGCCAGCAGCGTAGCACCCATCTCCAGGGGGGCGACTGGAAACACCATATATTTT	CASSVAPISRGATGNTIYF
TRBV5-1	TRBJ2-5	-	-	TGCGCCAGCAGCTTCAACAGAGACCAAGAGACCCAGTACTTC	CASSFNRDQETQYF
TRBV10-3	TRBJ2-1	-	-	TGTGCCATCAGTGAGTCGAGGGCGAGTGAGCAGTTCTTC	CAISESRASEQFF
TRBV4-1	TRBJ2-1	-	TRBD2	TGCGCCAGCAGCCAAGATTACGCCCTAGCGGGGGTTCTCAATGAGCAGTTCTTC	CASSQDYALAGVLNEQFF
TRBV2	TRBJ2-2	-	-	TGTGCCAGCAGTCTAGTTCCGAACACCGGGGAGCTGTTTTTT	CASSLVPNTGELFF
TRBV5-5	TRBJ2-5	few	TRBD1	TGTGCCAGCAGCTTAACAGGGGGCTGGGAGACCCAGTACTTC	CASSLTGGWETQYF
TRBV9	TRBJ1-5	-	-	TGTGCCAGCTCCCGCGGCGTTAGCAATCAGCCCCAGCATTTT	CASSRGVSNQPQHF
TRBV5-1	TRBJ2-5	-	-	TGCGCCAGCAGCTTTACAGGGCCAGAGACCCAGTACTTC	CASSFTGPETQYF
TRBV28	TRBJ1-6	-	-	TGTGCCAGCAGTTTAAGCGGGTTGCCCCTCCACTTT	CASSLSGLPLHF
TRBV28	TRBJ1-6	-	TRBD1	TGTGCCAGCAGATCGGGGACAGCCCTTTCACCCCTCCACTTT	CASRSGTALSPLHF
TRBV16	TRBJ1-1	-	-	TGTGCCAGCAGCCAAGGGCCGAACACTGAAGCTTTCTTT	CASSQGPNTEAFF
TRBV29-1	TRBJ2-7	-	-	TGCAGCGGTATTCGGTCCTACGAGCAGTACTTC	CSGIRSYEQYF
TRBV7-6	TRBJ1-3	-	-	TGTGCCAGCAGCTTATTGGGGGATTCTGGAAACACCATATATTTT	CASSLLGDSGNTIYF
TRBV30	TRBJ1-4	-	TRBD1	TGTGCCTGGAGCGAAGCTGACAGGGGCAGGGAAAAACTGTTTTTT	CAWSEADRGREKLFF
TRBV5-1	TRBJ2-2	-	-	TGCGCCAGCAGCTTGGAGGGGGTGGCCAGGAGGGACACCGGGGAGCTGTTTTTT	CASSLEGVARRDTGELFF
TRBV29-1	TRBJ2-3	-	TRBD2	TGCAGCGTTGCCCTAGCGGGGGGGCCAGATACGCAGTATTTT	CSVALAGGPDTQYF
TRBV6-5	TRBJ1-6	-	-	TGTGCCAGCAGTTCAGGGCTCTATAATTCACCCCTCCACTTT	CASSSGLYNSPLHF
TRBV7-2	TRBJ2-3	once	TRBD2	TGTGCCAGCAGCCCAGCTCGCGGGGGGGCCAAAGATACGCAGTATTTT	CASSPARGGAKDTQYF
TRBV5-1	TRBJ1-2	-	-	TGCGCCAGCAGCTCCCGGGACTCGCATGGCTACACCTTC	CASSSRDSHGYTF
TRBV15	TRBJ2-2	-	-	TGTGCCACCAGCAGAGACCAAGGGGTTACCGGGGAGCTGTTTTTT	CATSRDQGVTGELFF
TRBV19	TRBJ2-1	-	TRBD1	TGTGCCAGTAGTACCCCGGACAGGGTGCATGAGCAGTTCTTC	CASSTPDRVHEQFF
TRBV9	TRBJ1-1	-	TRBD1	TGTGCCAGCAGCGAATCGGGACAGGGGAACACTGAAGCTTTCTTT	CASSESGQGNTEAFF
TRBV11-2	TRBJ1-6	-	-	TGTGCCAGCAGCACCCCCGGGGAACATTCACCCCTCCACTTT	CASSTPGEHSPLHF
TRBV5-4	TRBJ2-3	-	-	TGTGCCAGCAGCTTGGGCCCCGCCACAGATACGCAGTATTTT	CASSLGPATDTQYF
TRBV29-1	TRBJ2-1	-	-	TGCAGCGTTGGACTAGTCTACAATGAGCAGTTCTTC	CSVGLVYNEQFF